This T cell receptor beta chain was captured in a study of T cell repertoires in cytomegalovirus infection. Study-level information: Based on public TCR beta signatures, there were indications of CMV infection and of a matching HLA type.

TCRdb reanalysed the reads using MiXCR and keeps one entry per CDR3 protein. The data contain approximately 110,000 distinct CDR3 sequences, around 30% of them singletons. As regards this clonotype: Antigen unknown.

This TCR derives from a human donor in good health (CMV status not recorded). Some clones in this sample may be carry-over from other donors' samples. The input for sequencing was CD8+ T cells from cultured PBMCs, taken from culture after CMV antigen stimulation.

This CDR3 reads CASSQVQGRTYEQYF. CDR3 DNA: TGCGCCAGCAGCCAAGTTCAGGGCAGGACCTACGAGCAGTACTTC. The gene calls are TRBV4-1 and TRBJ2-7, with TRBD1 as a possible D gene (5 bases). V was clipped by 1 base and J by 2 bases, with 12 bases between them. The CDR3 sequence is 15 residues long. Germline V gene lookup returns CDR1 MGHRA and CDR2 YSYEKL.